Sequencing of this TCR beta chain was carried out in a study of T-cell memory formation after mild COVID-19. Overall study context: Clustering of TCRs was largely donor specific.

From 5'RACE with constant-segment primers came TCR alpha and TCR beta cDNA libraries that carried sample barcodes and UMIs. In TCRdb, the 5' RACE reads were re-called with MiXCR into one record per CDR3 protein. The profile covers 200,000 to 250,000 distinct CDR3 sequences, with just over 9.5% appearing a single time and 3.5% to 4% taken by the ten largest. Material for sequencing was PBMCs or a T cell subset sorted from them (not recorded which). The sequence came from a man younger than 30 who had mild COVID-19 (a few samples of this study predate the infection). Cell type and time point are not known.

The CDR3 DNA reads TGTGCCAGCTCACCCCGGGACAGTGAGAGTACGCAGTATTTT. This codes for CASSPRDSESTQYF. The J gene is TRBJ2-3, the V gene TRBV18; 7 positions agree with TRBD1. This CDR3 contains 14 residues. V trimming: 3 bases; J trimming: 8 bases; junction bases outside the gene matches: 8. CDR1 is KGHSH, CDR2 LQKENI, per germline.